The source of this T cell receptor beta chain is a study of OX40 agonist ivuxolimab in advanced cancers. Germline loops: CDR1 MDHEN, CDR2 SYDVKM. Trimming took 4 bases from V and 2 from J; bases not matched to a gene: 7. CDR3 length equals 15 residues. The table came from immunoSEQ multiplex PCR; TCRdb's copy has only in-frame clones and leaves some out. The sample lists around 80,000 clones, approximately 95% occurring once. The investigators sampled blood at baseline, at cycle 4 day 1, and at cycle 7 day 1. This clone was recorded once. The starting material was CD4+ or CD8+ T cells sorted from blood, obtained in a trial of the OX40 agonist ivuxolimab. The receptor comes from an adult with an advanced solid tumor such as melanoma, head and neck, liver or kidney cancer. The chain combines TRBV28 with TRBJ2-7; the match to TRBD2 covers 8 bases. DNA for the CDR3: TGTGCCAGCAGTTCCCCGGGTAGCGGGACCTACGAGCAGTACTTC. This sequence encodes CASSSPGSGTYEQYF.